This T cell receptor beta chain was retrieved from a study of metastatic and nonmetastatic thyroid tumors. This CDR3 is built from 16 residues. CDR1 is SGHAT, CDR2 FQNNGV, per germline. Deletions cut 0 bases from V and 1 base from J, with 9 bases between. Each patient went into thyroid surgery without having received any treatment. TCRdb re-clonotyped the PCR reads via MiXCR. The sample contains 7,700 or so clones, under 30% of which appear only once. Sequences were obtained from adjacent normal tissue. The chain employs TRBV11-2 and TRBJ2-2, with D unclear. The TCR was taken from a male donor with papillary thyroid cancer or a benign thyroid nodule (not recorded which). Some clones in this sample may be carry-over from other donors' samples. The CDR3 DNA reads as TGTGCCAGCAGCTTAGATAGGATTGGGAACACCGGGGAGCTGTTTTTT. Amino acids: CASSLDRIGNTGELFF.